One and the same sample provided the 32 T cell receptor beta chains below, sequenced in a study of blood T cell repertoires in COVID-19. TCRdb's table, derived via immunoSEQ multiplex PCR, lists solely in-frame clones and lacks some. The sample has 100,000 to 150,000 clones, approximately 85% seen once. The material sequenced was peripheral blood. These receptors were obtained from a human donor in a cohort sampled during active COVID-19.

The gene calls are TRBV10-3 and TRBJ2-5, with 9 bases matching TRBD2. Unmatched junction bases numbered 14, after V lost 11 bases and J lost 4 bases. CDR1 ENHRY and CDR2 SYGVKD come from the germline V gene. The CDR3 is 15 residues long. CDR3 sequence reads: CASRGLELAGETQYF. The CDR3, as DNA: TGTGCCTCCAGGGGGTTGGAACTAGCGGGAGAGACCCAGTACTTC.

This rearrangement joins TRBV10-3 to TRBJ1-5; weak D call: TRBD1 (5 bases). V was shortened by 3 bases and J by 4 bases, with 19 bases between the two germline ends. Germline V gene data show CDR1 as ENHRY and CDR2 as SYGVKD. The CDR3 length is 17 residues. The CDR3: CAISEGPARVRNQPQHF. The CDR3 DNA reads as TGTGCCATCAGTGAAGGGCCGGCCAGGGTACGTAATCAGCCCCAGCATTTT.

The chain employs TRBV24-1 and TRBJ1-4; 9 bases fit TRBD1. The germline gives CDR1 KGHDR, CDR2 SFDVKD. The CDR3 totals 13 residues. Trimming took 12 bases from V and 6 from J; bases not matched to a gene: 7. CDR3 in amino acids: CAVRDRDDEKLFF. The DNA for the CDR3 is TGTGCCGTTCGGGACAGGGACGATGAAAAACTGTTTTTT.

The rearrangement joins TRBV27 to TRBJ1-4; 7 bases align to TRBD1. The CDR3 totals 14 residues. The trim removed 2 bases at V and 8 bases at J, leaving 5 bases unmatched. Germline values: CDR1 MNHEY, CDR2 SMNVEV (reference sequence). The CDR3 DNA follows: TGTGCCAGCAGTTTAGGACAGGTCGGGGAAAAACTGTTTTTT. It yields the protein CASSLGQVGEKLFF.

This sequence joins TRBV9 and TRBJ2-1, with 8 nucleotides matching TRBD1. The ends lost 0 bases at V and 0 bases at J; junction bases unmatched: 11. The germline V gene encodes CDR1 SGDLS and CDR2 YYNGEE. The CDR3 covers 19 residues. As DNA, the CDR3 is TGTGCCAGCAGCGTAGAGGACAGGGCCCTGGCGAGCTCCTACAATGAGCAGTTCTTC. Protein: CASSVEDRALASSYNEQFF.

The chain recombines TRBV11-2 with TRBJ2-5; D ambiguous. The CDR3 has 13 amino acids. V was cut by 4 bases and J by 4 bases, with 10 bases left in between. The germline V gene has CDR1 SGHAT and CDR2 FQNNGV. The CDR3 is CASSSAPGETQYF. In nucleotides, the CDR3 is TGTGCCAGCAGCTCCGCTCCCGGAGAGACCCAGTACTTC.

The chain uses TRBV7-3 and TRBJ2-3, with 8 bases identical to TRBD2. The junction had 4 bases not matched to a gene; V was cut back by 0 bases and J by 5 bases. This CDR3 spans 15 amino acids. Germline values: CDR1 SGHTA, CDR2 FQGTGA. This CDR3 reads CASSLTSGSGDTQYF. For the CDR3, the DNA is TGTGCCAGCAGCTTAACGAGCGGGAGTGGAGATACGCAGTATTTT.

CDR3: CASSLTSGSVRNEQFF. The CDR3 DNA follows: TGTGCCAGCAGTTTGACTAGCGGGAGTGTCAGGAATGAGCAGTTCTTC. V is TRBV28 and J is TRBJ2-1; 12 nucleotides match TRBD2. From germline, CDR1 is MDHEN and CDR2 SYDVKM. The CDR3 runs to 16 residues. Unmatched junction bases numbered 7, after V lost 3 bases and J lost 7 bases. Full variable domain (remainder filled in from reference TRBV28 and TRBJ2-1): DVKVTQSSRYLVKRTGEKVFLECVQDMDHENMFWYRQDPGLGLRLIYFSYDVKMKEKGDIPEGYSVSREKKERFSLILESASTNQTSMYLCASSLTSGSVRNEQFFGPGTRLTVL.

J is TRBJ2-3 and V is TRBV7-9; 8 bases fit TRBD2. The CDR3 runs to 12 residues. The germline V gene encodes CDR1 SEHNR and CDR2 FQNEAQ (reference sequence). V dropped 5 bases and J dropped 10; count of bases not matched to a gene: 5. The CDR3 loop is CASSAGLGAQYF. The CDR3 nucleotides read TGTGCCAGCAGCGCGGGACTAGGGGCGCAGTATTTT.

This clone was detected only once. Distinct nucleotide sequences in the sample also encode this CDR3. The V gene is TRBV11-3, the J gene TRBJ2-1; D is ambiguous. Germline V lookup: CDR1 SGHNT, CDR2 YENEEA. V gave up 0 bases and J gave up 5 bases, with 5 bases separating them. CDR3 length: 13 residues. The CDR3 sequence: CASSLDRDNEQFF. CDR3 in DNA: TGTGCCAGCAGCTTAGATCGAGACAATGAGCAGTTCTTC.

The CDR3 region has the DNA TGTGCCAACTACCCAAAGACTAGCGGCACAGATACGCAGTATTTT. Its protein is CANYPKTSGTDTQYF. The chain carries TRBV2 and TRBJ2-3, with TRBD2 matching 8 bases. The CDR3 contains 15 residues. J was trimmed by 1 base and V by 10 bases; bases with no gene match: 10. Per germline, CDR1 SNHLY and CDR2 FYNNEI.

DNA for the CDR3: TGTGCCAGTAGTGGACTGGGGATGGGAATGGCTTACGAAAAACTGTTTTTT. This encodes CASSGLGMGMAYEKLFF. The V gene is TRBV19, the J gene TRBJ1-4; D is ambiguous. The CDR3 sequence is 17 residues long. Germline CDR1 reads LNHDA; CDR2 reads SQIVND (reference sequence). V lost 5 bases, J lost 8 bases, and 24 bases lay in between.

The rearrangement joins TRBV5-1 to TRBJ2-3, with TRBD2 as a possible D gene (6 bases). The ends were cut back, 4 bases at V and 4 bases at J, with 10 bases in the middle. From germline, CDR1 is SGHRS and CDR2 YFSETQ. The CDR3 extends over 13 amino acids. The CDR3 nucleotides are TGCGCCAGCAGCCTGGGACTCCCAGATACGCAGTATTTT. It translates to CASSLGLPDTQYF.

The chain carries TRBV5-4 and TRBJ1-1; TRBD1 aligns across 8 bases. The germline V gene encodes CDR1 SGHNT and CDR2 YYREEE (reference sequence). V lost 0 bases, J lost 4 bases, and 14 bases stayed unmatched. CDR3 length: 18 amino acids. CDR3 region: CASSLEVLDRVLFTEAFF. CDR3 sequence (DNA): TGTGCCAGCAGCTTGGAGGTGTTGGACAGGGTGCTCTTCACTGAAGCTTTCTTT. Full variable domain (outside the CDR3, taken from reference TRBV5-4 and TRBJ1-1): ETGVTQSPTHLIKTRGQQVTLRCSSQSGHNTVSWYQQALGQGPQFIFQYYREEENGRGNFPPRFSGLQFPNYSSELNVNALELDDSALYLCASSLEVLDRVLFTEAFFGQGTRLTVV.

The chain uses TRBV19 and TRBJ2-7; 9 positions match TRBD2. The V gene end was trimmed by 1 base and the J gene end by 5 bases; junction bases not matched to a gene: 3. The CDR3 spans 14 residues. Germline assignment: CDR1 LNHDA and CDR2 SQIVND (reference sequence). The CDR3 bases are TGTGCCAGTAGTATAGGCGGGAGGGCTAACGAGCAGTACTTC. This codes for CASSIGGRANEQYF.

The CDR3 is CASTSTSGSPTDTQYF. The CDR3 DNA sequence: TGCGCCAGCACCTCGACTAGCGGGAGCCCCACAGATACGCAGTATTTT. The chain links TRBV5-1 to TRBJ2-3; 12 bases are shared with TRBD2. The CDR3 is made up of 16 amino acids. Germline loops: CDR1 SGHRS, CDR2 YFSETQ. V lost 6 bases to trimming and J lost 2 bases; unmatched junction nucleotides: 7. The variable domain in full, with the rest retrieved from reference TRBV5-1 and TRBJ2-3, is KAGVTQTPRYLIKTRGQQVTLSCSPISGHRSVSWYQQTPGQGLQFLFEYFSETQRNKGNFPGRFSGRQFSNSRSEMNVSTLELGDSALYLCASTSTSGSPTDTQYFGPGTRLTVL.

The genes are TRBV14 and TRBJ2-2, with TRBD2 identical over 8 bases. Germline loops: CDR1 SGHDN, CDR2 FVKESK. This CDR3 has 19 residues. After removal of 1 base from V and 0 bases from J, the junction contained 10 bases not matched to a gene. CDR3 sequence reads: CASSQGTSGTIANTGELFF. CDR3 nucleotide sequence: TGTGCCAGCAGCCAAGGTACTAGCGGAACTATCGCGAACACCGGGGAGCTGTTTTTT. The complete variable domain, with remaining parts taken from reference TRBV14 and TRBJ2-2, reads EAGVTQFPSHSVIEKGQTVTLRCDPISGHDNLYWYRRVMGKEIKFLLHFVKESKQDESGMPNNRFLAERTGGTYSTLKVQPAELEDSGVYFCASSQGTSGTIANTGELFFGEGSRLTVL.

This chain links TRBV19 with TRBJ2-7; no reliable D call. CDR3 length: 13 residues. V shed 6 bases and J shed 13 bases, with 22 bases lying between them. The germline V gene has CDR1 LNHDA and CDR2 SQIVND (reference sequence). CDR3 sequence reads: CASRNTPNYEPYF. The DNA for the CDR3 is TGTGCCAGTAGAAATACACCTAACTACGAGCCTTACTTC.

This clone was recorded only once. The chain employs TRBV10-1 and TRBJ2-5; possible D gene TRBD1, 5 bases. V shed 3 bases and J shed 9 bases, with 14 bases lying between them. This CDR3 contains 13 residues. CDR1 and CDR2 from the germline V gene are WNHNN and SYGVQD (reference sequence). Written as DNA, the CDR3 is TGCGCCAGCAGTGACCGCTTCCAAGGGGCCCAGTACTTC. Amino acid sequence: CASSDRFQGAQYF.

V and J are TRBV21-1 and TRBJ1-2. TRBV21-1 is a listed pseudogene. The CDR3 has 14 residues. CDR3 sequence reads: CASSSSSRGYGYTF. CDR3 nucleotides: TGTGCCAGCAGCTCGTCAAGCCGGGGCTATGGCTACACCTTC.

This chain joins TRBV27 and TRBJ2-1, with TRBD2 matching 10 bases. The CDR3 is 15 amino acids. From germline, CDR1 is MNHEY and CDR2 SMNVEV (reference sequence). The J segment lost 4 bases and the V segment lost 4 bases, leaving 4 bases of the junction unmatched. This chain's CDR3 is CASSYSAGGYNEQFF. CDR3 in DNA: TGTGCCAGCAGTTATTCAGCGGGAGGGTACAATGAGCAGTTCTTC.

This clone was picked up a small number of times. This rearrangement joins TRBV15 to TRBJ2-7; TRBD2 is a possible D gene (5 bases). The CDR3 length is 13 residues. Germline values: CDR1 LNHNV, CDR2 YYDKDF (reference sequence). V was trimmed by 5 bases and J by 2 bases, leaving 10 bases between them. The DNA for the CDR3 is TGTGCCACCAGCCGGGAAGACGCCTACGAGCAGTACTTC. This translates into CATSREDAYEQYF.

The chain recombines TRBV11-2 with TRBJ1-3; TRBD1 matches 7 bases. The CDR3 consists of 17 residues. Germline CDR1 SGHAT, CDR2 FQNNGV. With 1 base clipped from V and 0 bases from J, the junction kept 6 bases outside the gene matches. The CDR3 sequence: CASSLVKGTASGNTIYF. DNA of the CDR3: TGTGCCAGCAGCTTAGTCAAAGGGACAGCCTCTGGAAACACCATATATTTT. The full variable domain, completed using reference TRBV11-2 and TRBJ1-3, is EAGVAQSPRYKIIEKRQSVAFWCNPISGHATLYWYQQILGQGPKLLIQFQNNGVVDDSQLPKDRFSAERLKGVDSTLKIQPAKLEDSAVYLCASSLVKGTASGNTIYFGEGSWLTVV.

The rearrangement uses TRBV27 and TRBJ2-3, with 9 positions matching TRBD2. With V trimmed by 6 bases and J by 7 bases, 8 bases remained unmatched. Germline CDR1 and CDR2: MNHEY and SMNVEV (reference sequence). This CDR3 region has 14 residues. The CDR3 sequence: CASRRRTSEYTQYF. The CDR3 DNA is TGTGCCAGCAGGCGGAGGACTAGCGAATATACGCAGTATTTT.

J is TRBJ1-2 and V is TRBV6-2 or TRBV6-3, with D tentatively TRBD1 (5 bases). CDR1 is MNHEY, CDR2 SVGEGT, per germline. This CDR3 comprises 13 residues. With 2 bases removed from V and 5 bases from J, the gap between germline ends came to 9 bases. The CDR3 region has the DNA TGTGCCAGCAGTTACGGACACCGTTATGGCTACACCTTC. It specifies CASSYGHRYGYTF.

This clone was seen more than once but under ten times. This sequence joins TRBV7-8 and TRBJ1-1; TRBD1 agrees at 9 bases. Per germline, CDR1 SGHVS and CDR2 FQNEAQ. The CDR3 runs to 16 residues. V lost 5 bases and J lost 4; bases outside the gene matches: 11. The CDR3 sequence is CASSDTGGRTATEAFF. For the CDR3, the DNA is TGTGCCAGCAGCGATACAGGGGGCCGAACAGCCACTGAAGCTTTCTTT. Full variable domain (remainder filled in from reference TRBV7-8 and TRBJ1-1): GAGVSQSPRYKVAKRGQDVALRCDPISGHVSLFWYQQALGQGPEFLTYFQNEAQLDKSGLPSDRFFAERPEGSVSTLKIQRTQQEDSAVYLCASSDTGGRTATEAFFGQGTRLTVV.

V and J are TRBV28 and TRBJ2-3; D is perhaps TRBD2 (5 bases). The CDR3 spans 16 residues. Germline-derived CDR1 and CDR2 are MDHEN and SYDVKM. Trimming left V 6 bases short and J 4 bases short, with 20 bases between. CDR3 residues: CASSLLGRVRADTQYF. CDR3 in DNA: TGTGCCAGCAGCCTTCTGGGTAGGGTGAGGGCAGATACGCAGTATTTT.

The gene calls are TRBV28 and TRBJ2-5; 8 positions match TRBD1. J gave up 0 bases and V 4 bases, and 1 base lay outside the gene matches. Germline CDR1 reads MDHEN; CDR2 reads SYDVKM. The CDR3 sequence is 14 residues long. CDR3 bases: TGTGCCAGCAGTTCGGGACAGGACCAAGAGACCCAGTACTTC. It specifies CASSSGQDQETQYF.

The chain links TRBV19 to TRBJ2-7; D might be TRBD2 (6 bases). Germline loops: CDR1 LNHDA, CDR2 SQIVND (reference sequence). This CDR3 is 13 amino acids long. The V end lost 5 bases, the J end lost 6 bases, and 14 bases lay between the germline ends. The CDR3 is CASSPGESSEQYF. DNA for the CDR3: TGTGCCAGTAGTCCGGGAGAGTCGAGCGAGCAGTACTTC. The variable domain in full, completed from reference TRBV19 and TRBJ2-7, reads DGGITQSPKYLFRKEGQNVTLSCEQNLNHDAMYWYRQDPGQGLRLIYYSQIVNDFQKGDIAEGYSVSREKKESFPLTVTSAQKNPTAFYLCASSPGESSEQYFGPGTRLTVT.

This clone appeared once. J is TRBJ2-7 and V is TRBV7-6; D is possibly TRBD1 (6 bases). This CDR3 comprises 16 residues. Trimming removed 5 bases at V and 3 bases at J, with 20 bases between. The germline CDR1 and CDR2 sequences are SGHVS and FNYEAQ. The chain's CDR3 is CASSPGPRGSGYEQYF. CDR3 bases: TGTGCCAGCAGCCCAGGTCCGAGGGGGAGCGGCTACGAGCAGTACTTC.

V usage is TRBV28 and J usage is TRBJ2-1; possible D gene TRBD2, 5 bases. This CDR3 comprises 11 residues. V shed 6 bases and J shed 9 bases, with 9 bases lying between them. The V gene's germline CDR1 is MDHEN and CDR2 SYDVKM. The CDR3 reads CASRSSVEQFF. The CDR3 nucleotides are TGTGCCAGCAGGAGTAGCGTTGAGCAGTTCTTC.

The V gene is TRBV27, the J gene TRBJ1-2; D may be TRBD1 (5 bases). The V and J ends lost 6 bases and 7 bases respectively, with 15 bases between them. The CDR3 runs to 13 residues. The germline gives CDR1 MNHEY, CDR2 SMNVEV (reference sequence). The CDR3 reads CASRSTRTIGYTF. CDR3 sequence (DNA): TGTGCCAGCAGATCAACCCGGACAATTGGCTACACCTTC.